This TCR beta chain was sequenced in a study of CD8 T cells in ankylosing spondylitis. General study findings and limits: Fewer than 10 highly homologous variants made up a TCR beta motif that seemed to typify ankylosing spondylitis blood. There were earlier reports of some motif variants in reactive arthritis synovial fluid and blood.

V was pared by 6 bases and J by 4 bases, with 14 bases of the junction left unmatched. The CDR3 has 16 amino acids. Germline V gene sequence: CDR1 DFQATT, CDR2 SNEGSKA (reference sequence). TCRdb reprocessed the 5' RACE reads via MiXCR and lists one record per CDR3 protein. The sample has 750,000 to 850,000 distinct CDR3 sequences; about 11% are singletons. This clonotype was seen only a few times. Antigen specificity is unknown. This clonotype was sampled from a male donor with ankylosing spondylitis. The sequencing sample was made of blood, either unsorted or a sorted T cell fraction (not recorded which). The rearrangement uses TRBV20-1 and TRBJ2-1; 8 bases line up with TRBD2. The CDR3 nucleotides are TGCAGTGCCACCTTGAGGGATAGCGGGGCTTACAATGAGCAGTTCTTC. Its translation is CSATLRDSGAYNEQFF.